Included here is one T cell receptor (beta chain) sequence, with context. Its matching antigen is unknown. The sample is drawn from a study of cytomegalovirus exposure and HLA in healthy donors. Study-wide results and limits: Beyond CMV serostatus, there was no information to go on about immune exposure. TCR beta chains associated with HLA were, in a later analysis, more clonally expanded than equally common others. In vitro experiments confirmed that three CMV-associated chains were specific for CMV antigens.

PCR used 60 Vbeta primers and 13 Jbeta primers. Method: immunoSEQ multiplex PCR; TCRdb's copy keeps in-frame clones and lacks some. The sample totals over 55,000 clones. The V gene end was trimmed by 3 bases and the J gene end by 6 bases; junction bases not matched to a gene: 5. Germline loops: CDR1 GTSNPN, CDR2 SVGIG (reference sequence). The CDR3 is made up of 14 amino acids. As for the donors, each was a healthy bone marrow donor. The sequence derives from a boy younger than 18 in good health and CMV-seronegative. The chain has TRBV30 and TRBJ1-4; 9 positions match TRBD1. The sequenced sample was PBMCs. CDR3 sequence: CAWSAGTGYEKLFF. In DNA form, the CDR3 reads TGTGCCTGGAGCGCCGGGACAGGGTATGAAAAACTGTTTTTT.